This is a list of T cell receptor beta chains from one sample in a study of blood T cell repertoires in COVID-19. The data were produced by immunoSEQ multiplex PCR, yet TCRdb's version contains in-frame clones alone and is incomplete. The sample carries around 150,000 clones, 70% to 80% recorded once. The sample consisted of peripheral blood. Source of these receptors: a man between 60 and 70 years old who had recovered from COVID-19. Each CDR3 is given with its conserved first and last residue. A D gene is named only where the DNA matches it firmly.

V gene	CDR3 length	D gene	J gene	CDR3 protein
TRBV10-3	17	TRBD1	TRBJ1-5	CAISETGTGGVNQPQHF
TRBV29-1	12	TRBD2	TRBJ2-5	CSLAGYQETQYF
TRBV3-1/TRBV3-2	14	TRBD1	TRBJ1-1	CASSQKGAGTEAFF
TRBV7-2	13	TRBD1	TRBJ2-5	CASSRDRGETQYF
TRBV19	13	TRBD1	TRBJ1-2	CASTLGQDYGYTF
TRBV11-2	13	-	TRBJ2-5	CASSQGEIETQYF
TRBV11-1	13	-	TRBJ2-7	CASSPEAGNEQYF
TRBV7-9	12	-	TRBJ1-1	CASSLVGAEAFF
TRBV2	15	TRBD2	TRBJ2-3	CASSRLAGVVDTQYF
TRBV12-3/TRBV12-4	13	TRBD1	TRBJ1-2	CASSFKGAGGYTF
TRBV9	13	-	TRBJ2-1	CASSPGTPNEQFF
TRBV6-2/TRBV6-3	14	TRBD2	TRBJ2-7	CASSSSGLAGFPHF
TRBV7-2	15	-	TRBJ2-1	CASSPTPPGSDEQFF
TRBV18	13	-	TRBJ1-6	CASSPAGDSPLHF
TRBV2	15	TRBD1	TRBJ2-7	CASSYRRDSSYEQYF
TRBV5-1	13	-	TRBJ1-1	CASSSRENTEAFF
TRBV5-5	13	-	TRBJ1-5	CASSLLSDQPQHF
TRBV9	14	TRBD1	TRBJ2-7	CASSERAGGLEQYF
TRBV6-2/TRBV6-3	15	TRBD2	TRBJ2-7	CASTPLAGNPYEQYF
TRBV6-5	14	-	TRBJ1-6	CASMGGTYNSPLHF
TRBV29-1	13	TRBD2	TRBJ2-5	CSALRDYPETQYF
TRBV7-3	13	-	TRBJ2-3	CASSLDRLDTQYF
TRBV10-1	15	TRBD1	TRBJ1-2	CASRGGRGLGNGYTF
TRBV5-1	16	-	TRBJ1-1	CASSPPEAALNTEAFF
TRBV7-3	13	-	TRBJ1-1	CASSLQGNTEAFF
TRBV11-2	17	TRBD1	TRBJ2-7	CASSLVTGTGGTYEQYF
TRBV6-1	16	-	TRBJ1-6	CASSDRTVNLNSPLHF
TRBV11-2	16	TRBD2	TRBJ2-1	CASSRFRLAGYNEQFF
TRBV19	12	TRBD1	TRBJ1-5	CASTGQGWAQHF
TRBV7-2	16	TRBD1	TRBJ1-4	CASSTNGQARREKLFF
TRBV5-1	13	-	TRBJ2-7	CASSPADTYEQYF
TRBV5-1	15	TRBD2	TRBJ2-1	CASSPGTSPRSVQFF
TRBV28	14	-	TRBJ2-3	CASKVRGATDTQYF
TRBV18	13	-	TRBJ1-2	CASSPGQTYGYTF
TRBV3-1/TRBV3-2	15	TRBD1	TRBJ1-2	CASSLGTAANYGYTF
TRBV6-2/TRBV6-3	14	-	TRBJ2-3	CASSYSRGTDTQYF
TRBV19	16	TRBD1	TRBJ1-1	CASSIEPGQGQGEAFF
TRBV28	12	-	TRBJ2-1	CASSRYSNEQFF
TRBV5-1	14	-	TRBJ2-7	CASSAGTASYEQYF
TRBV5-4	13	-	TRBJ2-7	CASSLDRAYEQYF
TRBV5-1	16	TRBD2	TRBJ2-2	CASRLTSGGAAGELFF
TRBV27	13	TRBD1	TRBJ1-4	CASRDRGNEKLFF
TRBV28	15	TRBD1	TRBJ2-4	CASSQTGTGKNIQYF
TRBV10-3	14	-	TRBJ1-1	CAITQLVMNTEAFF
TRBV19	13	-	TRBJ1-2	CASSISGNLAYTF